This T cell receptor (beta chain) was sequenced in a study of CD8 T cells in Susac syndrome. This CDR3 contains 11 residues. Trimming shortened V by 4 bases and J by 5 bases, and 9 bases separated the two germline ends. Germline assignment: CDR1 DFQATT and CDR2 SNEGSKA (reference sequence). Reverse transcription of roughly 0.45 to 1 ug RNA was performed with random hexamers. MiXCR was run by TCRdb on the immunoSEQ multiplex PCR reads, yielding one entry per CDR3 protein. The table has 80,000 to 90,000 distinct CDR3 sequences, around 93% seen once. The count of this clonotype is one. The sample taken for sequencing was CD8+ T cells from PBMCs. This chain connects TRBV20-1 to TRBJ2-7; D is unclear. The clonotype was recovered from a human donor in good health. The CDR3 protein is CSATQYNEQYF. In DNA, the CDR3 is TGCAGTGCTACCCAGTATAACGAGCAGTACTTC.